This TCR beta chain was recovered during a study of CD8+ T cells in alopecia areata listed by TCRdb under 2018. Study-level background: The treated patients, all with moderate-to-severe alopecia areata, were enrolled in an open-label pilot trial of oral tofacitinib given at 5 to 10 mg twice daily. On the human side, TCRbeta sequencing was run on scalp tissue and on sorted CD4+ and CD8+ peripheral blood T cells from healthy controls and from alopecia areata patients with either patchy or totalis/universalis disease. RNA was extracted with the PAXgene miRNA kit for fixed scalp, the miRNeasy kit for PBMCs, and the RNeasy kit for mouse skin. Biopsies were taken from tofacitinib-treated patients at baseline and again at 4 and 24 weeks into treatment, and several of those patients also had a later scalp biopsy. Tofacitinib was administered for 6 to 18 months, and 6 months of follow-up off drug were then conducted to assess delayed response and recurrence. For the treated patients, the SALT score, which quantifies what percentage of scalp surface area is affected, served as the measure of disease severity. Clonality in the scalp was compared among normal scalp (n=4), patchy alopecia areata scalp (n=8), and alopecia totalis/universalis scalp (n=8). TCRbeta CDR3 regions were amplified by immunoSEQ multiplex PCR with 35 Vbeta forward and 13 Jbeta reverse primers. The study used high-throughput TCRbeta sequencing to examine T cell clonal expansion in alopecia areata, in both the C3H/HeJ mouse model and human patients.

Beyond this particular receptor, the publication reports: Scalp clonality and the number of expanded CD8+ clones among the top 100 scalp clones were significantly decreased by tofacitinib. Many expanded lesional clones were found to persist in scalp and blood during tofacitinib treatment, and relapse after treatment cessation may be partly explained by this persistence. Higher clonality and more expanded CD8+ clones were observed in lesional scalp than in normal scalp, particularly in alopecia totalis/universalis, a finding suggestive of antigenic drive. Shared TCR sequences between patients were less evident than in mice, which may be partly attributable to HLA diversity in the patient population. Because the treated cohort was small and had just a single nonresponder, larger studies are needed to establish links between baseline CD8+ expansion and response. Scalp TCR repertoire analysis is complicated because resident alphabeta T cells in normal human skin are also sequenced, whereas mouse skin is dominated by gammadelta T cells.

The sample's treatment or condition label, decoded: oral pan-JAK inhibitor, 5-10 mg twice daily. Lesional scalp punch biopsies and peripheral blood were collected from alopecia areata patients. PBMCs were isolated by density centrifugation and stained for CD3, CD4 and CD8, and CD4+ and CD8+ T cells were sorted on a FACSAria. On this clone: No antigen is known for it. Qualities for individual bases were not recorded, and no much larger clone is one base off.

The library was generated by the immunoSEQ multiplex PCR assay. To provide template for TCR sequencing, every sample had RNA extracted and reverse transcribed into cDNA. First-strand cDNA was synthesized with SuperScript III using a 2:1 mix of oligo-dT and random hexamers. A synthetic immune receptor repertoire was used to assess amplification bias, and residual bias was removed computationally. The original pipeline was this. Raw reads were preprocessed to remove errors, and CDR3 was defined according to IMGT conventions as the region from the conserved cysteine to phenylalanine. Clonality was calculated as 1 minus Shannon entropy normalized by log2 of the number of productive unique TCRs. Scalp TCRbeta sequences were cross-referenced with sorted blood CD4 and CD8 repertoires so that the CD4 or CD8 identity of scalp clones could be inferred. TCRdb's version of the immuneACCESS table is confined to in-frame rearrangements and falls short of the full clone set. An unresolved V gene accounts for under half of the shortfall where checked; the remainder is of unknown origin. V and J calls and clone size are copied from that table; D and trimming were computed from the DNA. The sample contains about 200,000 clones, more than 30% of them found a single time. Of the sample, under 0.55% is held by the ten largest clones.

The CDR3 has 13 amino acids, counting the end cysteine and phenylalanine. Solely the CDR3 DNA is kept, with 39 bases framed from the first base. As encoded in the germline V gene, CDR1 is MNHEY while CDR2 is SVGAGI. Trimming leaves V shorter by 11 bases and J shorter by 0 bases, with the junction holding 7 bases beyond the gene matches. The source material was CD4+ T cells sorted from blood, sampled between weeks 30 and 35, from a patient treated with tofacitinib. The chain links TRBV6-5 with TRBJ2-7; TRBD2 matches 7 bases in the middle. This clonotype was obtained from a human donor with alopecia areata. The sequenced DNA: TGTGCCGCAGGGCAGCGGGGCTCCTACGAGCAGTACTTC. Its protein product is CAAGQRGSYEQYF.